This entry lists 15 T cell receptor beta chains sequenced from one sample in a study of CD8+ T cells in alopecia areata. Extracted RNA was reverse transcribed into cDNA, the sequencing template. Method: immunoSEQ multiplex PCR; TCRdb's copy keeps in-frame clones and lacks some. The sample has tens of thousands of clones, 29% seen once. Treatment specified: oral pan-JAK inhibitor, 5-10 mg twice daily. This material consisted of CD8+ T cells sorted from blood, taken at week 4, from a patient treated with tofacitinib. These receptors were taken from a human donor with alopecia areata.

The sample holds a few counts of this clone. The same CDR3 is also encoded by other DNA sequences in this sample. The gene calls are TRBV30 and TRBJ2-7; D is perhaps TRBD2 (6 bases). The CDR3 has 14 residues. Germline V lookup: CDR1 GTSNPN, CDR2 SVGIG (reference sequence). Between the trimmed V and J ends, which lost 0 bases and 0 bases, there was a span of 9 bases. Here the CDR3 reads CAWSVGSGSYEQYF. In nucleotides, the CDR3 is TGTGCCTGGAGTGTTGGTAGCGGCTCCTACGAGCAGTACTTC. Using reference TRBV30 and TRBJ2-7 for the parts outside the CDR3, the full variable domain is SQTIHQWPATLVQPVGSPLSLECTVEGTSNPNLYWYRQAAGRGLQLLFYSVGIGQISSEVPQNLSASRPQDRQFILSSKKLLLSDSGFYLCAWSVGSGSYEQYFGPGTRLTVT.

The chain recombines TRBV6-5 with TRBJ2-7, with 7 bases identical to TRBD2. Unmatched junction bases numbered 4, after V lost 6 bases and J lost 5 bases. CDR3 length equals 12 residues. Germline CDR1 and CDR2: MNHEY and SVGAGI. In DNA form, the CDR3 reads TGTGCCAGCAGCTTGGGGGGGGACGAGCAGTACTTC. Residues: CASSLGGDEQYF.

The rearrangement uses TRBV29-1 and TRBJ1-2; D gene ambiguous. There are 13 residues in the CDR3. The germline V and J ends were trimmed by 3 bases and 2 bases, with 10 bases remaining between them. The germline V gene encodes CDR1 SQVTM and CDR2 ANQGSEA. The CDR3 DNA reads as TGCAGCGTTGAGGGCCCCACCAACTATGGCTACACCTTC. As protein: CSVEGPTNYGYTF. Together with reference TRBV29-1 and TRBJ1-2, the CDR3 gives the full variable domain: SAVISQKPSRDICQRGTSLTIQCQVDSQVTMMFWYRQQPGQSLTLIATANQGSEATYESGFVIDKFPISRPNLTFSTLTVSNMSPEDSSIYLCSVEGPTNYGYTFGSGTRLTVV.

The gene calls are TRBV29-1 and TRBJ2-7; 7 bases fit TRBD1. Trimming took 7 bases from V and 3 from J; bases not matched to a gene: 6. Germline V CDR1 and CDR2: SQVTM, ANQGSEA. The CDR3 is made up of 12 amino acids. The CDR3 nucleotides read TGCAGCGCCCAGACAGGGAGCTACGAGCAGTACTTC. Translation: CSAQTGSYEQYF.

This clone has just a few counts. The rearrangement links TRBV9 to TRBJ1-2; TRBD1 matches 9 bases. The V gene's germline CDR1 is SGDLS and CDR2 YYNGEE. This CDR3 has 16 amino acids. V lost 2 bases to trimming and J lost 4 bases; unmatched junction nucleotides: 9. Written as DNA, the CDR3 is TGTGCCAGCAGCGTTACCGGGACAGGGATATTCTATGGCTACACCTTC. As protein: CASSVTGTGIFYGYTF.

This chain joins TRBV29-1 and TRBJ2-5; D might be TRBD2 (6 bases). This CDR3 spans 13 amino acids. Trimming removed 0 bases at V and 4 bases at J, with 9 bases between. Germline CDR1 and CDR2: SQVTM and ANQGSEA. The DNA of the CDR3 is TGCAGCGTTGAAGATCACGGGGGAGAGACCCAGTACTTC. It is translated as CSVEDHGGETQYF.

V gene TRBV6-5 combines with J gene TRBJ2-3; 10 nucleotides agree with TRBD2. The junction had 1 base not matched to a gene; V was cut back by 0 bases and J by 4 bases. Germline loops: CDR1 MNHEY, CDR2 SVGAGI. The CDR3 has 15 residues. The DNA for the CDR3 is TGTGCCAGCAGTTACTCTAGCGGGAGGCCAGATACGCAGTATTTT. Its translation: CASSYSSGRPDTQYF.

This clone was seen more than once but under ten times. The CDR3, as DNA: TGTGCCTGGAGTGACGGGGGGCGCCCCGGGGAGCTGTTTTTT. It is translated as CAWSDGGRPGELFF. This sequence joins TRBV30 and TRBJ2-2; possibly TRBD2 for D (7 bases). The germline V gene has CDR1 GTSNPN and CDR2 SVGIG (reference sequence). CDR3 length equals 14 residues. V lost 1 base, J lost 6 bases, and 12 bases lay in between. The full variable domain, its missing parts supplied by reference TRBV30 and TRBJ2-2, is SQTIHQWPATLVQPVGSPLSLECTVEGTSNPNLYWYRQAAGRGLQLLFYSVGIGQISSEVPQNLSASRPQDRQFILSSKKLLLSDSGFYLCAWSDGGRPGELFFGEGSRLTVL.

This clone was seen only a few times. V usage is TRBV19 and J usage is TRBJ1-5; the D gene is possibly TRBD1 (6 bases). Trimming cost V 9 bases and J 1 base, with 13 bases left between them. The CDR3 is 14 residues long. Per germline, CDR1 LNHDA and CDR2 SQIVND (reference sequence). The DNA of the CDR3 is TGTGCCAGCAGCGGGGGGGGCAGCAATCAGCCCCAGCATTTT. This translates into CASSGGGSNQPQHF.

The J gene is TRBJ1-2, the V gene TRBV29-1, with TRBD1 identical over 8 bases. The CDR3 has 14 residues. V was pared by 8 bases and J by 3 bases, with 11 bases of the junction left unmatched. Germline lookup yields CDR1 SQVTM and CDR2 ANQGSEA. The chain's CDR3 is CSSFGQGKDYGYTF. In nucleotides, the CDR3 is TGCAGCTCTTTCGGACAGGGAAAAGACTATGGCTACACCTTC.

Note on this clone: A read error may produce the germline difference seen at one junction end. V is TRBV7-7 and J is TRBJ2-2, with TRBD1 matching 7 bases. Germline V CDR1 and CDR2: SSHAT, FNYEAQ (reference sequence). The CDR3 is 15 amino acids. The CDR3 region is CASSLGGIAPGELFF. The CDR3 DNA follows: TGTGCTAGCAGCTTAGGGGGCATTGCTCCCGGGGAGCTGTTTTTT.

The chain has TRBV5-1 and TRBJ2-1, with 7 bases lining up with TRBD1. Trimming took 0 bases from V and 5 from J; bases not matched to a gene: 2. This CDR3 is built from 14 residues. CDR1 is SGHRS, CDR2 YFSETQ, per germline. Here the CDR3 DNA reads TGCGCCAGCAGCTTGGACAGGGGCCACAATGAGCAGTTCTTC. This codes for CASSLDRGHNEQFF.

The sample holds a few counts of this clone. The rearrangement joins TRBV30 to TRBJ2-6; D unclear. This CDR3 comprises 14 residues. With 2 bases removed from V and 1 base from J, the gap between germline ends came to 6 bases. The germline V gene has CDR1 GTSNPN and CDR2 SVGIG (reference sequence). This CDR3 is CAWSMGSGANVLTF. The CDR3 DNA reads TGTGCCTGGAGTATGGGGTCTGGGGCCAACGTCCTGACTTTC.

The V and J genes are TRBV13 and TRBJ1-2; D is undetermined. Trimming left V 0 bases short and J 13 bases short, with 12 bases between. The V gene's germline CDR1 is PRHDT and CDR2 FYEKMQ (reference sequence). The CDR3 extends over 12 amino acids. CDR3 in DNA: TGTGCCAGCAGCTTAGGAGGCAGTCCCACCACCTTC. Its translation is CASSLGGSPTTF. The full variable domain, completed using reference TRBV13 and TRBJ1-2, is AAGVIQSPRHLIKEKRETATLKCYPIPRHDTVYWYQQGPGQDPQFLISFYEKMQSDKGSIPDRFSAQQFSDYHSELNMSSLELGDSALYFCASSLGGSPTTFGSGTRLTVV.

This clone was found a few times. The rearrangement links TRBV30 to TRBJ1-1; D ambiguous. CDR3 length equals 13 residues. V was cut by 5 bases and J by 1 base, with 11 bases left in between. Germline V gives CDR1 GTSNPN, CDR2 SVGIG (reference sequence). CDR3 DNA sequence: TGTGCCTGGTTGGATGTATGGAACACTGAAGCTTTCTTT. Translated: CAWLDVWNTEAFF.